These 18 T cell receptor beta chains were sequenced from one sample in a study of STAT5B mutations in CD4+ large granular lymphocyte leukemia. TCRdb's table, derived via immunoSEQ multiplex PCR, lists solely in-frame clones and lacks some. The repertoire holds around 50,000 clones, roughly four fifths seen once, with approximately 0.4% in the top ten. Sequenced input: CD4+ T cells from blood buffy coats. The receptors come from a human donor in good health.

The V gene is TRBV5-6, the J gene TRBJ2-5, with TRBD2 identical over 10 bases. V was clipped by 4 bases and J by 4 bases; unmatched bases: 4. In germline, CDR1 is SGHDT, CDR2 YYEEEE. The CDR3 runs 14 residues. The CDR3 nucleotides read TGTGCCAGCAGCAGGCGGACTAGCGGAGAGACCCAGTACTTC. This encodes CASSRRTSGETQYF.

The genes are TRBV18 and TRBJ1-2; TRBD1 is a possible D gene (5 bases). Germline CDR1 and CDR2: KGHSH and LQKENI. The CDR3 spans 14 residues. The V and J ends lost 3 bases and 6 bases respectively, with 14 bases between them. CDR3 coding DNA: TGTGCCAGCTCACCCGAACGGGCGGGGCATGGCTACACCTTC. It specifies CASSPERAGHGYTF.

The V call is TRBV27, the J call TRBJ1-4; D not resolved. V lost 1 base and J lost 8, with 14 bases in between. Germline lookup yields CDR1 MNHEY and CDR2 SMNVEV (reference sequence). This CDR3 contains 15 residues. The CDR3 DNA follows: TGTGCCAGCAGTTTATACGGACCGGCTAGGGAAAAACTGTTTTTT. Amino acids: CASSLYGPAREKLFF.

The V gene is TRBV6-1, the J gene TRBJ1-4; D unresolved. This CDR3 spans 15 amino acids. Germline V lookup: CDR1 MNHNS, CDR2 SASEGT. Trimming removed 7 bases at V and 8 bases at J, with 20 bases between. CDR3 in amino acids: CASTDRGGRTEKLFF. The CDR3 coding sequence is TGTGCCAGCACCGACCGGGGAGGCAGGACGGAAAAACTGTTTTTT.

The rearrangement uses TRBV14 and TRBJ1-6; no firm D call. V was trimmed by 4 bases and J by 1 base, leaving 5 bases between them. This CDR3 region has 14 residues. The germline V gene has CDR1 SGHDN and CDR2 FVKESK. The chain's CDR3 is CASSPNSYNSPLHF. The DNA of the CDR3 is TGTGCCAGCAGCCCGAATTCCTATAATTCACCCCTCCACTTT.

The table lists this clone with a few counts. The rearrangement links TRBV18 to TRBJ1-2, with D maybe TRBD1 (5 bases). Trimming removed 6 bases at V and 4 bases at J, with 12 bases between. The CDR3 covers 13 residues. Germline V gives CDR1 KGHSH, CDR2 LQKENI. The CDR3 spells CASSTGQGYGYTF. The DNA for the CDR3 is TGTGCCAGCTCGACTGGGCAGGGCTATGGCTACACCTTC.

The CDR3 DNA reads as TGTGCCAGCAGCAATAACAGGGGGCAAGAGACCCAGTACTTC. Translated: CASSNNRGQETQYF. This chain connects TRBV7-3 to TRBJ2-5; TRBD1 matches 8 bases. With 5 bases clipped from V and 2 bases from J, the junction kept 4 bases outside the gene matches. The CDR3 covers 14 residues. Germline CDR1 is SGHTA and CDR2 is FQGTGA. Full variable domain (outside the CDR3, taken from reference TRBV7-3 and TRBJ2-5): GAGVSQTPSNKVTEKGKYVELRCDPISGHTALYWYRQSLGQGPEFLIYFQGTGAADDSGLPNDRFFAVRPEGSVSTLKIQRTERGDSAVYLCASSNNRGQETQYFGPGTRLLVL.

The rearrangement joins TRBV11-3 to TRBJ2-7; 10 positions agree with TRBD1. The V gene end was trimmed by 5 bases and the J gene end by 7 bases; junction bases not matched to a gene: 8. CDR3 length equals 14 residues. Germline V gene sequence: CDR1 SGHNT, CDR2 YENEEA. The CDR3 DNA follows: TGTGCCAGCAGCCACCGGACAGGGGGTGAAGAGCAGTACTTC. Its protein is CASSHRTGGEEQYF.

The chain is built from TRBV28 and TRBJ1-5; D is perhaps TRBD1 (5 bases). CDR1 is MDHEN, CDR2 SYDVKM, per germline. This CDR3 has 14 residues. The V end lost 1 base, the J end lost 9 bases, and 13 bases lay between the germline ends. The chain's CDR3 is CASSLSGGSGPQHF. As DNA, the CDR3 is TGTGCCAGCAGTTTATCGGGGGGATCAGGGCCCCAGCATTTT.

J is TRBJ2-1 and V is TRBV6-6; TRBD1 might be the D (6 bases). This CDR3 comprises 14 residues. Trimming left V 6 bases short and J 8 bases short, with 17 bases between. Germline CDR1 is MNHNY and CDR2 is SVGAGI (reference sequence). CDR3: CASSPLGGAHEQFF. CDR3 DNA sequence: TGTGCCAGCAGCCCTTTAGGGGGAGCACATGAGCAGTTCTTC.

This clone was detected only once. The chain employs TRBV5-1 and TRBJ2-7, with TRBD1 matching over 7 bases. The CDR3 loop spans 14 amino acids. CDR1 and CDR2 from the germline V gene are SGHRS and YFSETQ. The ends lost 7 bases at V and 2 bases at J; junction bases unmatched: 9. The CDR3 DNA reads as TGCGCCAGCGCCCCGGGGACAGAACCCTACGAGCAGTACTTC. It is translated as CASAPGTEPYEQYF.

The chain's CDR3 is CASSLTGSDGYTF. CDR3 DNA: TGTGCCAGCAGCTTAACAGGTTCCGATGGCTACACCTTC. V usage is TRBV7-9 and J usage is TRBJ1-2; D possibly corresponds to TRBD1 (5 bases). The CDR3 loop spans 13 amino acids. V lost 2 bases, J lost 6 bases, and 10 bases lay in between. Germline CDR1 reads SEHNR; CDR2 reads FQNEAQ (reference sequence).

The chain carries TRBV4-1 and TRBJ2-7; weak D call: TRBD1 (5 bases). CDR3 length: 16 residues. V lost 2 bases, J lost 1 base, and 15 bases lay in between. Germline V CDR1 and CDR2: MGHRA, YSYEKL. Here the CDR3 DNA reads TGCGCCAGCAGCCAACTAAGGGGCGGTATGTCCTACGAGCAGTACTTC. Its translation is CASSQLRGGMSYEQYF.

This chain connects TRBV7-6 to TRBJ1-1, with D tentatively TRBD1 (6 bases). Trimming stripped 10 bases from V and 3 bases from J, with 21 bases between. The CDR3 runs 15 residues. From germline, CDR1 is SGHVS and CDR2 FNYEAQ. The CDR3 loop is CATEKGGFSDTEAFF. CDR3 sequence (DNA): TGTGCCACCGAGAAGGGGGGTTTTTCGGACACTGAAGCTTTCTTT.

This chain connects TRBV6-6 to TRBJ2-7; D is unclear. Germline values: CDR1 MNHNY, CDR2 SVGAGI (reference sequence). V lost 9 bases and J 4 bases, leaving 4 bases between the germline ends. The CDR3 loop spans 9 amino acids. CDR3 nucleotides: TGTGCCAGGAAGTACGAGCAGTACTTC. Translated: CARKYEQYF.

This chain uses TRBV11-3 with TRBJ2-1; D is ambiguous. Germline V gene lookup returns CDR1 SGHNT and CDR2 YENEEA. V lost 5 bases, J lost 8 bases, and 16 bases lay in between. The length of the CDR3 is 14 residues. The CDR3 sequence: CASSPNRQVDEQFF. As DNA, the CDR3 is TGTGCCAGCAGCCCCAATCGGCAGGTTGATGAGCAGTTCTTC.

The J gene is TRBJ2-7, the V gene TRBV11-2; D perhaps matches TRBD2 (5 bases). Germline-derived CDR1 and CDR2 are SGHAT and FQNNGV. The V and J ends lost 3 bases and 0 bases respectively, with 15 bases between them. This CDR3 spans 16 amino acids. CDR3 bases: TGTGCCAGCAGCTTGCCCCCCCGGGATCCCTCCTACGAGCAGTACTTC. Amino acids: CASSLPPRDPSYEQYF.

CDR3 sequence: CAWSVSMDRVWYGYTF. In nucleotides, the CDR3 is TGTGCCTGGAGTGTCTCCATGGACAGGGTTTGGTATGGCTACACCTTC. The chain uses TRBV30 and TRBJ1-2; TRBD1 aligns across 8 bases. The J segment lost 5 bases and the V segment lost 0 bases, leaving 11 bases of the junction unmatched. This CDR3 is built from 16 residues. CDR1 and CDR2 from the germline V gene are GTSNPN and SVGIG (reference sequence).